The entry that follows covers one T cell receptor (beta chain) sequence. Antigen: not known. V was trimmed by 1 base and J by 3 bases, leaving 8 bases between them. This CDR3 has 13 residues. The germline CDR1 and CDR2 sequences are SGHNT and YYREEE (reference sequence). Amplification of TCR beta CDR3 regions used RNA as the template. Carried out on the TCR CDR3, a first-round RT-PCR used the HTBI primer set. A single record per CDR3 protein comes from TCRdb applying MiXCR to the multiplex PCR reads. The table records under 400,000 distinct CDR3 sequences, under 25% of them present only once. The sample originates from a study of T cells in Graves' hyperthyroidism and ophthalmopathy. Study observations and caveats: From stable hyperthyroidism, ophthalmopathy was set apart by a 13 V-J model. Most clonotypes that expanded in the thyroid above 0.001 also showed up in blood.

The gene calls are TRBV5-4 and TRBJ2-7, with D tentatively TRBD1 (5 bases). The clonotype originates from a woman aged 50 to 60 with Graves' hyperthyroidism. The sequenced sample consisted of blood. The CDR3 loop is CASSLWTSYEQYF. Here the CDR3 DNA reads TGTGCCAGCAGCTTGTGGACAAGCTACGAGCAGTACTTC.